This T cell receptor beta chain was sequenced for a study of cytomegalovirus exposure and HLA in healthy donors. About this clone: The antigen is undetermined.

TCRdb's table, derived via immunoSEQ multiplex PCR, lists solely in-frame clones and lacks some. The sample comprises approximately 170,000 clones, less than 90% of which are singletons, and roughly a tenth rests with the top ten. Trimming removed 3 bases from V and 3 bases from J, with 12 bases in between. Germline loops: CDR1 KGHSH, CDR2 LQKENI. The CDR3 runs to 14 residues. General observations from the study: For most TCR sequences rarity was the rule, although some public TCRs occurred in many donors.

This chain connects TRBV18 to TRBJ2-7, with D possibly being TRBD2 (5 bases). This TCR was sampled from a man younger than 45 in good health and CMV-seropositive. Sequenced input: PBMCs. CDR3 residues: CASSPEDGSYEQYF. The CDR3 DNA reads TGTGCCAGCTCACCGGAGGACGGAAGCTACGAGCAGTACTTC.